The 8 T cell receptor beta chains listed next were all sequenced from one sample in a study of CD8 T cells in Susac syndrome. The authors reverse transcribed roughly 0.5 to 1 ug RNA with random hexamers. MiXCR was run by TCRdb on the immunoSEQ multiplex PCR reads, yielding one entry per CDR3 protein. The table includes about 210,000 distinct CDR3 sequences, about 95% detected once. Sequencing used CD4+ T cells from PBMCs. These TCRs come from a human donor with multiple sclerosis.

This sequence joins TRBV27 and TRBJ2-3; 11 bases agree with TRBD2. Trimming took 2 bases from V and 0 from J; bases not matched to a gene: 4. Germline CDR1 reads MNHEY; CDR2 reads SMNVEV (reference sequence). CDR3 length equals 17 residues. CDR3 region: CASSLIRTSGSTDTQYF. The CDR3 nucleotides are TGTGCCAGCAGTTTAATCAGGACTAGCGGGAGCACAGATACGCAGTATTTT.

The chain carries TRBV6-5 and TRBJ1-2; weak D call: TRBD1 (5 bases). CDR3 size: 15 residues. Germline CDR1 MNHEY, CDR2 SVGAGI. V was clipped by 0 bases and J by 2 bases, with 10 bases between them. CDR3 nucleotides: TGTGCCAGCAGTTACTCACGGGGCCTCAACTATGGCTACACCTTC. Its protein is CASSYSRGLNYGYTF.

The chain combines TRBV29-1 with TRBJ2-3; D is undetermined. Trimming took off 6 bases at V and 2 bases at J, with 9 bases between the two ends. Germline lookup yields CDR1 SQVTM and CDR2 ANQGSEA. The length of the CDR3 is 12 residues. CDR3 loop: CSVLRDTDTQYF. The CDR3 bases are TGCAGCGTCCTTCGAGACACAGATACGCAGTATTTT.

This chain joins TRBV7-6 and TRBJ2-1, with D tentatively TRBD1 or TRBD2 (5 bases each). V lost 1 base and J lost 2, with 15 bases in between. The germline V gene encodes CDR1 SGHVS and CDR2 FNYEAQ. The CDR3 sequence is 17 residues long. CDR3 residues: CASSLVSPGAPYNEQFF. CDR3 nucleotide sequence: TGTGCCAGCAGCTTAGTCAGTCCCGGGGCGCCCTACAATGAGCAGTTCTTC.

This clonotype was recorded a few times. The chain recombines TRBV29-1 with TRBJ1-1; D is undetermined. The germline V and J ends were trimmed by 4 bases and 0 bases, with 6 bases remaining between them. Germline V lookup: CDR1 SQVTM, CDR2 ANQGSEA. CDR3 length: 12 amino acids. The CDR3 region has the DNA TGCAGCGTTGTTCCAATGAACACTGAAGCTTTCTTT. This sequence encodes CSVVPMNTEAFF.

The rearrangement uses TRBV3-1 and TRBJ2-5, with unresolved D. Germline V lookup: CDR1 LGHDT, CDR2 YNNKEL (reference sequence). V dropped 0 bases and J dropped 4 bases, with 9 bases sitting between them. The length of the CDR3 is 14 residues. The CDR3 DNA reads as TGTGCCAGCAGCCAAGACCGGCTTGTAGAGACCCAGTACTTC. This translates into CASSQDRLVETQYF.

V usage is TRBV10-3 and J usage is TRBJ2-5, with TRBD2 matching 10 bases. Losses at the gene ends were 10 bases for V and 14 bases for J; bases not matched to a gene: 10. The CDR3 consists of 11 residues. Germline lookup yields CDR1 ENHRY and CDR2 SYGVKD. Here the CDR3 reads CATTAGTSVYF. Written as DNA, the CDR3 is TGTGCCACGACCGCCGGGACTAGCGTTTACTTC.

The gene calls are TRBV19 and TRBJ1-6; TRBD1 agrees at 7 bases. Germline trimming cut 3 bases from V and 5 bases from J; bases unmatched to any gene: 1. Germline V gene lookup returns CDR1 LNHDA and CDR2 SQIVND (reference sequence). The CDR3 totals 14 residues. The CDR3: CASSITGDNSPLHF. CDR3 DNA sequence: TGTGCCAGTAGTATTACAGGGGATAATTCACCCCTCCACTTT.